Listed below are T cell receptor beta chains from one sample, sequenced in a study of spatial heterogeneity in lung cancer. TCRdb called the 5' RACE reads again in MiXCR, with one record for every CDR3 protein. The sample gives more than 20,000 distinct CDR3 sequences, approximately 15% of which show up once; roughly 30% is in the top ten. The sample consisted of lung tumor tissue, taken at surgery. The receptors originated from a female donor with early-stage non-small cell lung cancer. Both conserved end residues are trimmed from each CDR3. Clone size is stated in some rows and not others, as once, few, many or a class when expanded.

length	J	size	V	CDR3
11	TRBJ2-1	few	TRBV5-4	ASSFDARHEQF
15	TRBJ2-3	many	TRBV24-1	ATSDRGSGLSTDTQY
14	TRBJ2-7	NA	TRBV4-1	ASSQDLAGGAYEQY
12	TRBJ2-7	NA	TRBV18	ASSRGWTSDEQY
12	TRBJ2-7	many	TRBV7-7	ASSPEMGLGEQY
14	TRBJ2-3	NA	TRBV28	ASSLQGGRGTDTQY
12	TRBJ2-5	few	TRBV7-2	ASRSDRGEKTQY
13	TRBJ2-1	few	TRBV19	ASSILAAKYNEQF
12	TRBJ2-2	NA	TRBV28	ASSLMHGTGELF
14	TRBJ2-1	few	TRBV4-1	ASSQVGSGGYNEQF
12	TRBJ2-1	many	TRBV5-1	ASSLPGPYNEQF
11	TRBJ2-3	few	TRBV14	ASSRDWSDTQY
10	TRBJ2-5	NA	TRBV14	ASSQTRETQY
11	TRBJ2-1	NA	TRBV6-5	ATGLPPSNEQF
13	TRBJ2-7	few	TRBV19	ASRPGQGSSYEQY
15	TRBJ2-7	NA	TRBV28	ASSLLAGGPTTYEQY
12	TRBJ2-1	few	TRBV7-9	ASSLGSLLNEQF
14	TRBJ2-7	many	TRBV6-2/TRBV6-3	ASSARTSGRRYEQY
12	TRBJ2-5	many	TRBV5-1	ASSLDPGLQTQY
12	TRBJ2-7	many	TRBV7-2	ASSSWTDTYEQY
9	TRBJ2-1	many	TRBV7-2	ASGQQGEQF
15	TRBJ1-4	few	TRBV7-6	ASSLETSGTQGEKLF
13	TRBJ2-1	once	TRBV11-2	ASSSPAVRTDEQF
11	TRBJ2-5	NA	TRBV4-1	ASSQAVQETQY
15	TRBJ2-5	many	TRBV3-1	ASSSTGPEVVRETQY
14	TRBJ2-7	NA	TRBV4-2	DSSQVASGRVREQY
15	TRBJ2-5	NA	TRBV29-1	SADGAFLAGGPETQY
16	TRBJ2-1	NA	TRBV7-9	ASSHQVTSGHSYNEQF
14	TRBJ2-7	many	TRBV6-1	ASRLAGVQPSYEQY
10	TRBJ2-6	few	TRBV28	ASRVGANVLT
18	TRBJ2-1	many	TRBV5-5	ASSKGQGPNPSGRINEQF
11	TRBJ2-1	NA	TRBV29-1	SVGKQGAREQF
12	TRBJ2-7	NA	TRBV3-1	ASSRAGLHYEQY
11	TRBJ2-1	few	TRBV20-1	SAVGRAGNEQF
12	TRBJ2-3	few	TRBV7-9	ASTSAAGGNTQY